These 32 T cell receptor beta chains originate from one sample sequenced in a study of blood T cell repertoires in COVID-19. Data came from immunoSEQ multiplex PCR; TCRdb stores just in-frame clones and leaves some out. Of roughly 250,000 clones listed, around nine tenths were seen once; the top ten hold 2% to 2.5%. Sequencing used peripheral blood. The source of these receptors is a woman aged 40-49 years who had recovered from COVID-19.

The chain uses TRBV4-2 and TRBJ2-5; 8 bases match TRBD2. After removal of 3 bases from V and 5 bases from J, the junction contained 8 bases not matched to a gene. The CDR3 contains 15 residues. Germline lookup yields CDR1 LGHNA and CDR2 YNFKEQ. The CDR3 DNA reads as TGTGCCAGCAGCCAGACGGCGGGGGGCCGCGAGACCCAGTACTTC. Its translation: CASSQTAGGRETQYF.

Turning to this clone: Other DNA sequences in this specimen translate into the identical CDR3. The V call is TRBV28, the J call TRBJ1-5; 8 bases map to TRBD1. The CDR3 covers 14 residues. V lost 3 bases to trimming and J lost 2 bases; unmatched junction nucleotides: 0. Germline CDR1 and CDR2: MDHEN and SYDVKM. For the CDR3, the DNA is TGTGCCAGCAGTTTGACAGGGGGCAATCAGCCCCAGCATTTT. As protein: CASSLTGGNQPQHF.

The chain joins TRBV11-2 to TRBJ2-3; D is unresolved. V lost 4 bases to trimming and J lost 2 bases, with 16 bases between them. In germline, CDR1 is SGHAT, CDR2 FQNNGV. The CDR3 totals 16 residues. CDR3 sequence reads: CASSSVLSGPTDTQYF. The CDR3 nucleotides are TGTGCCAGCAGCTCTGTGCTCTCTGGGCCCACAGATACGCAGTATTTT. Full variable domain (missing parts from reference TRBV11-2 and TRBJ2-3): EAGVAQSPRYKIIEKRQSVAFWCNPISGHATLYWYQQILGQGPKLLIQFQNNGVVDDSQLPKDRFSAERLKGVDSTLKIQPAKLEDSAVYLCASSSVLSGPTDTQYFGPGTRLTVL.

The DNA of the CDR3 is TGCAGTGCTAGAGATATAAATGGCTACACCTTC. Encoded protein: CSARDINGYTF. The rearrangement joins TRBV20-1 to TRBJ1-2; D remains ambiguous. V gave up 0 bases and J gave up 6 bases, with 5 bases separating them. The germline V gene encodes CDR1 DFQATT and CDR2 SNEGSKA (reference sequence). The CDR3 consists of 11 residues.

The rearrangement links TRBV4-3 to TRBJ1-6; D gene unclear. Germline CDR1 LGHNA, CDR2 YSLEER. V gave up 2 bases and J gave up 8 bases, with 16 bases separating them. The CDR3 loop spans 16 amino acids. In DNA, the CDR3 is TGCGCCAGCAGCCAACAGTCGGGGTCTAAGTATTCACCCCTCCACTTT. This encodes CASSQQSGSKYSPLHF.

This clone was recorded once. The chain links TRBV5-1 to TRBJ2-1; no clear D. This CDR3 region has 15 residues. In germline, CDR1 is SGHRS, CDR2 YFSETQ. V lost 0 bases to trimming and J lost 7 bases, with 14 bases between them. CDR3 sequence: CASSLGAGRTNEQFF. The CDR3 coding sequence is TGCGCCAGCAGCTTGGGGGCTGGGCGTACGAATGAGCAGTTCTTC.

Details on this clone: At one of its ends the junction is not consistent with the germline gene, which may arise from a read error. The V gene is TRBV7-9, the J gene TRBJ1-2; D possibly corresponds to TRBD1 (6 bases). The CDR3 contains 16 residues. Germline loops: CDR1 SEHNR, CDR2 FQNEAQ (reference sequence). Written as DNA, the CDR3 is TGTGCCAGCAGCATAGCGATGACAGGAGATATCGCTGGCTACACCTTC. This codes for CASSIAMTGDIAGYTF.

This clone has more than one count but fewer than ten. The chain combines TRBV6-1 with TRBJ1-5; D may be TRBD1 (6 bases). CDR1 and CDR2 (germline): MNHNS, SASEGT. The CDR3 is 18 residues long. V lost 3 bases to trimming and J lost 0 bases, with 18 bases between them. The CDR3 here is CASSEGRGTSYSNQPQHF. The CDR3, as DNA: TGTGCCAGCAGTGAGGGCAGGGGCACCTCCTATAGCAATCAGCCCCAGCATTTT.

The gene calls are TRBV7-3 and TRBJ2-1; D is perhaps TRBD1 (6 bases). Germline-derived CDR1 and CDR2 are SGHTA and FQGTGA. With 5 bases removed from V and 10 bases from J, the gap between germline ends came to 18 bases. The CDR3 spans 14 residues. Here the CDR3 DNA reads TGTGCCAGCAGCCCGGCTGACAGGTCTGGCGAGCAGTTCTTC. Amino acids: CASSPADRSGEQFF.

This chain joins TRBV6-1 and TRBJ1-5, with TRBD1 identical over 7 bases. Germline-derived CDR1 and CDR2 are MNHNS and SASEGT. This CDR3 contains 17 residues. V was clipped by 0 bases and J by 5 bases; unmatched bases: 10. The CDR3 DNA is TGTGCCAGCAGTGAAGCTGGCGGGACAGTTACTCATCAGCCCCAGCATTTT. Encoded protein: CASSEAGGTVTHQPQHF.

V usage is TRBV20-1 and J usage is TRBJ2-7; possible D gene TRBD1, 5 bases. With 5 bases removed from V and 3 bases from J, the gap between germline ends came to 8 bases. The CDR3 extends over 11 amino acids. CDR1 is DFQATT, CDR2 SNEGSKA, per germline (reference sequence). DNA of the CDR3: TGCAGTGCTCTCAGGGACTACGAGCAGTACTTC. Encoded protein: CSALRDYEQYF.

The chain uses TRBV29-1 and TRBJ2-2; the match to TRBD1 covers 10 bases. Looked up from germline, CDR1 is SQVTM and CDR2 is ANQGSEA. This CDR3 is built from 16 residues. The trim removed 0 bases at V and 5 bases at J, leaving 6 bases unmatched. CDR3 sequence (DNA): TGCAGCGTTGAAGACCCGGACAGGGGGGTAACCGGGGAGCTGTTTTTT. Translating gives CSVEDPDRGVTGELFF.

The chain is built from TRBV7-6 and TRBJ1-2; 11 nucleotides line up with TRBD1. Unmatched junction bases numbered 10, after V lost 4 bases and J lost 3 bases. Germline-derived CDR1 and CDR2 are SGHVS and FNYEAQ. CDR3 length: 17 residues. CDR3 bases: TGTGCCAGCAGCTCAGGACAGGGGGCCATGGCTCACTATGGCTACACCTTC. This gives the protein CASSSGQGAMAHYGYTF.

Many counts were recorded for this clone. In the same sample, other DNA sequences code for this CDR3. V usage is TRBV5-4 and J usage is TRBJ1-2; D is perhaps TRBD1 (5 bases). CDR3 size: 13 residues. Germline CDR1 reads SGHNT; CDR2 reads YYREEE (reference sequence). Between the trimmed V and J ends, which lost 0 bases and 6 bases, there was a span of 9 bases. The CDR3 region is CASSLAGVDGYTF. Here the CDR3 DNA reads TGTGCCAGCAGCTTGGCGGGGGTTGATGGCTACACCTTC.

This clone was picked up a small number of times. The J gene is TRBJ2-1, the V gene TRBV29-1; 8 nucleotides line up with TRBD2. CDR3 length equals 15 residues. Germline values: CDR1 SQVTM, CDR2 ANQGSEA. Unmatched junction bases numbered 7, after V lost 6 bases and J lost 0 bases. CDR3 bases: TGCAGCGTCGAGAGCGGGAGCGGCTCCTACAATGAGCAGTTCTTC. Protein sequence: CSVESGSGSYNEQFF.

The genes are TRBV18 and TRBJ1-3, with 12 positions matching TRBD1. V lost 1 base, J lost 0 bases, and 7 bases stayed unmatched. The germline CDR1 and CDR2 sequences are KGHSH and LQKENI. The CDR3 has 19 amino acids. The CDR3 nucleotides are TGTGCCAGCTCACCACTCGGGACAGGGGGCGATCCCTCTGGAAACACCATATATTTT. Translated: CASSPLGTGGDPSGNTIYF.

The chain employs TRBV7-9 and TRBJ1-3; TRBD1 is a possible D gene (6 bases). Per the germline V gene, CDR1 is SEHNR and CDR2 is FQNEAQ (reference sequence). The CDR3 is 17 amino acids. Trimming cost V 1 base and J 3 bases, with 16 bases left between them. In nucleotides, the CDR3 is TGTGCCAGCAGCTTAGTCCGCGCATCAGGGGTTGGAAACACCATATATTTT. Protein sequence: CASSLVRASGVGNTIYF.

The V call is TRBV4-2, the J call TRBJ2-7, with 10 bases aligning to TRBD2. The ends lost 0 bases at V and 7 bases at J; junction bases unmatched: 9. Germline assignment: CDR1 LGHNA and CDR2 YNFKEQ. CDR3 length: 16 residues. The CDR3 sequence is CASSQEGGLAGVEQYF. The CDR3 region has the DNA TGTGCCAGCAGCCAAGAGGGGGGGCTAGCGGGAGTAGAGCAGTACTTC.

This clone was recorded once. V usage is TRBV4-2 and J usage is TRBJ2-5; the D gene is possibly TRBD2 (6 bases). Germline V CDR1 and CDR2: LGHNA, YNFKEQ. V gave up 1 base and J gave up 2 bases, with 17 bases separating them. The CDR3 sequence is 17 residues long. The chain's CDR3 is CASSQVSTGGVQETQYF. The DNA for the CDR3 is TGTGCCAGCAGCCAAGTCAGTACGGGCGGGGTGCAAGAGACCCAGTACTTC.

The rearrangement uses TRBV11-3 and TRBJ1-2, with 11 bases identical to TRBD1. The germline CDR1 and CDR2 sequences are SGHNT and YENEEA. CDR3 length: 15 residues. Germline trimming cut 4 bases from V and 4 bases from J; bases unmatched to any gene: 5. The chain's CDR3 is CASSYGTGGSYGYTF. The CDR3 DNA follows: TGTGCCAGCAGCTACGGGACAGGGGGTAGCTATGGCTACACCTTC.

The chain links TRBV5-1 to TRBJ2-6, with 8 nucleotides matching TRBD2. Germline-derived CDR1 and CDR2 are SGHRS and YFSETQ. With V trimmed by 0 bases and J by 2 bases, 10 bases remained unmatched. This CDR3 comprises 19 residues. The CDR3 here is CASSLARGGLGPGANVLTF. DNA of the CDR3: TGCGCCAGCAGCTTGGCGAGGGGGGGACTAGGTCCTGGGGCCAACGTCCTGACTTTC.

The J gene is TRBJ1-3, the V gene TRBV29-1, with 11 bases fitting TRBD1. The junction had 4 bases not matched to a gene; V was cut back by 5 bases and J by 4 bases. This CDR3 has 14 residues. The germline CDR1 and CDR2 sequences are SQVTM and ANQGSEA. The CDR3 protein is CSVWTGGNGNTIYF. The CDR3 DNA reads TGCAGCGTTTGGACAGGGGGCAACGGAAACACCATATATTTT. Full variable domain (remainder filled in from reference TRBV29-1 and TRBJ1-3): SAVISQKPSRDICQRGTSLTIQCQVDSQVTMMFWYRQQPGQSLTLIATANQGSEATYESGFVIDKFPISRPNLTFSTLTVSNMSPEDSSIYLCSVWTGGNGNTIYFGEGSWLTVV.

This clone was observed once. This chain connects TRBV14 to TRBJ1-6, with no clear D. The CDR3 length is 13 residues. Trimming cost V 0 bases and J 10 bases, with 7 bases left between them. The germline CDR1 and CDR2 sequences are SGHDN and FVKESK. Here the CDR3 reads CASSQDPASPLHF. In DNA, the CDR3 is TGTGCCAGCAGCCAAGATCCAGCGTCACCCCTCCACTTT.

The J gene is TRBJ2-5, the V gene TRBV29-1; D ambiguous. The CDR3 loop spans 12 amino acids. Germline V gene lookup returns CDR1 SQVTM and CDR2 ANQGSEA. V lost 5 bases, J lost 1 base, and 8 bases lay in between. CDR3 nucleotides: TGCAGCGTTTCCAACAGCCAAGAGACCCAGTACTTC. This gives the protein CSVSNSQETQYF.

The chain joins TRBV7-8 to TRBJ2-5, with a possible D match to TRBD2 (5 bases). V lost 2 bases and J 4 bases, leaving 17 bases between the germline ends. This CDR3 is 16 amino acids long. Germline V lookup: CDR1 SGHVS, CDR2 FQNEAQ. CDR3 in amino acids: CASSLSGNPWGETQYF. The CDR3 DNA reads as TGTGCCAGCAGCTTATCGGGGAACCCTTGGGGAGAGACCCAGTACTTC.

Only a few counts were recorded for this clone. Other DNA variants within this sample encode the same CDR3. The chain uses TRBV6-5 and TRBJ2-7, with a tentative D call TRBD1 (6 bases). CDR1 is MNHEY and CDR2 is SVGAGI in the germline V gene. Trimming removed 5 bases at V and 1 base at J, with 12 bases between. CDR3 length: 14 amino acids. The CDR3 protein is CASSRTGTSYEQYF. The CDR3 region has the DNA TGTGCCAGCAGTCGTACCGGGACATCCTACGAGCAGTACTTC.

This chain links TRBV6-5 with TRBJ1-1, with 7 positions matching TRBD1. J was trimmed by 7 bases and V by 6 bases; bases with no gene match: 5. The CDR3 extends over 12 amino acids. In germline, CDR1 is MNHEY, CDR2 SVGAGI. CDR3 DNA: TGTGCCAGCAGCCGTTACAGGGGTGAAGCTTTCTTT. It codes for CASSRYRGEAFF.

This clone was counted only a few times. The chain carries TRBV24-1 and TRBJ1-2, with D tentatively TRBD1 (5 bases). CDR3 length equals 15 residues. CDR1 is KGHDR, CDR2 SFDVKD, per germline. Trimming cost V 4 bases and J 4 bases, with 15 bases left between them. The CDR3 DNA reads TGTGCCACCAGTGAGTCTACACAGGATCTCTATGGCTACACCTTC. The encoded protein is CATSESTQDLYGYTF.

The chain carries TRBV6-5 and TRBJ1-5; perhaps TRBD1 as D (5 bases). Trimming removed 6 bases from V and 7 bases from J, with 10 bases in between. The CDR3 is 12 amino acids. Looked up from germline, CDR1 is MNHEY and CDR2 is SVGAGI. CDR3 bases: TGTGCCAGCAGCTTCGGGGGACAGCCCCAGCATTTT. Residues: CASSFGGQPQHF.

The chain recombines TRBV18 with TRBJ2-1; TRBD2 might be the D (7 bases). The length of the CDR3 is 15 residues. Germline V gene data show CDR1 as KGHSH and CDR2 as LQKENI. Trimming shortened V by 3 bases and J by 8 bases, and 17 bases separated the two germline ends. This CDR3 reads CASSPNSGAGDEQFF. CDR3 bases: TGTGCCAGCTCACCGAATTCGGGGGCGGGAGATGAGCAGTTCTTC.

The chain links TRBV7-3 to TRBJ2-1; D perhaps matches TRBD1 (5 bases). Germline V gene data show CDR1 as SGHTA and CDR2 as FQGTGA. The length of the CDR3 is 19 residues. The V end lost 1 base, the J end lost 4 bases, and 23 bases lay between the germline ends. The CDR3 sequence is CASSLSPPGSTSRYNEQFF. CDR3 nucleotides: TGTGCCAGCAGCTTAAGTCCGCCAGGGTCGACGAGCAGATACAATGAGCAGTTCTTC.

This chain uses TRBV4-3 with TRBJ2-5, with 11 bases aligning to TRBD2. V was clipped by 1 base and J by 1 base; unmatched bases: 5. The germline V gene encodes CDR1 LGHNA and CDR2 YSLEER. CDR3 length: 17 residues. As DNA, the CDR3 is TGCGCCAGCAGCCAAGGCGGACTAGCGGGTGGCCAAGAGACCCAGTACTTC. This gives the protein CASSQGGLAGGQETQYF.